This T cell receptor beta chain was documented in a study of T cell repertoires in cytomegalovirus infection. Study-wide background: Based on public TCR beta signatures, there were indications of CMV infection and of a matching HLA type.

TCRdb re-called the reads through MiXCR, storing one row per CDR3 protein. The repertoire holds 750,000 to 900,000 distinct CDR3 sequences, 25% to 35% seen once, with about an eighth in the top ten. A word on this clonotype: Its antigen is undetermined.

Deletions cut 3 bases from V and 7 bases from J, with 9 bases between. This CDR3 has 12 residues. Germline CDR1 SEHNR, CDR2 FQNEAQ (reference sequence). The clonotype originates from a human donor in good health (CMV status not recorded). Some clones in this sample may be carry-over from other donors' samples. Sequences were derived from cultured CD8+ T cells from PBMCs, sampled from culture after CMV antigen stimulation. This rearrangement joins TRBV7-9 to TRBJ1-1; D gene ambiguous. The CDR3 DNA is TGTGCCAGCAGCTTCCAGGAAGGTGAAGCTTTCTTT. This gives the protein CASSFQEGEAFF.